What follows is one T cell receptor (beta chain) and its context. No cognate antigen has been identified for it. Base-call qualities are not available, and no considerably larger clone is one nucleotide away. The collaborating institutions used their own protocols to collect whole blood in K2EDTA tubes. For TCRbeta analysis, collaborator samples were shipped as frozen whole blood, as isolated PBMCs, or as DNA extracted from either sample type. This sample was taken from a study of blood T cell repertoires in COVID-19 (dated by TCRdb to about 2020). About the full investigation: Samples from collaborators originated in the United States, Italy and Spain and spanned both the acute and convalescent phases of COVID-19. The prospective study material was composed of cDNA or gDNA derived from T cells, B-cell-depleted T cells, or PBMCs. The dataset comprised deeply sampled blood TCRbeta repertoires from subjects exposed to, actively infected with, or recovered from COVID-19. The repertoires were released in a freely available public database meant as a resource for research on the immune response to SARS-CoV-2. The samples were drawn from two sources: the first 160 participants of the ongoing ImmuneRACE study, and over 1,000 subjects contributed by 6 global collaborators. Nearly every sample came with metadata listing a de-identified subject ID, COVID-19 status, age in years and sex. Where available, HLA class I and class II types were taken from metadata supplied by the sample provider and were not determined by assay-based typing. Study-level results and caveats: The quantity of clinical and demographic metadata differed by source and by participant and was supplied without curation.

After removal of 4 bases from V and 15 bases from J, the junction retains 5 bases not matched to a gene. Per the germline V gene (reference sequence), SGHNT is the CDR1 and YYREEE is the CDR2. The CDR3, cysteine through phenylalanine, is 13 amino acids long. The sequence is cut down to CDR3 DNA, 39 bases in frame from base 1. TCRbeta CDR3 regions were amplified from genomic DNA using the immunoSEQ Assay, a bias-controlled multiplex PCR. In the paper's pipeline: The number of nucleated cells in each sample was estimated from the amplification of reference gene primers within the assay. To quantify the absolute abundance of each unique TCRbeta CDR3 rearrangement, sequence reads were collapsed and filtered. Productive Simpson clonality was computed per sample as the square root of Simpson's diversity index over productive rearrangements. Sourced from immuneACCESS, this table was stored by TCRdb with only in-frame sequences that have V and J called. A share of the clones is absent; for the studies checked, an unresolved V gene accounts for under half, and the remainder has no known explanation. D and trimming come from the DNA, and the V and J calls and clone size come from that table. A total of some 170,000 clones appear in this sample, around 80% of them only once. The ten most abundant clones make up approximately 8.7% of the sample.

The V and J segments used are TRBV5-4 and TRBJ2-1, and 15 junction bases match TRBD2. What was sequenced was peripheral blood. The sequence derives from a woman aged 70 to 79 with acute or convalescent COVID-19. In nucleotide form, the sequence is TGTGCCAGCAGCGGACTAGCGGGAGGGCCGTTGTTCTTC. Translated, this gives CASSGLAGGPLFF.